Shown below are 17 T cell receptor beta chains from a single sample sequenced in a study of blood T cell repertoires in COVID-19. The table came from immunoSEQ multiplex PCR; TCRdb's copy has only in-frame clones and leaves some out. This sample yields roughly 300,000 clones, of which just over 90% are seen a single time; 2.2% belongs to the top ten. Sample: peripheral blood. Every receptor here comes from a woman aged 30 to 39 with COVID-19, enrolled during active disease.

CDR3 DNA sequence: TGTGCCAGCAGCTCTACGGGACAGCAGAACACTGAAGCTTTCTTT. Amino acids: CASSSTGQQNTEAFF. The chain joins TRBV5-4 to TRBJ1-1; TRBD1 aligns across 7 bases. In germline, CDR1 is SGHNT, CDR2 YYREEE (reference sequence). This CDR3 is 15 amino acids long. The trim removed 3 bases at V and 1 base at J, leaving 6 bases unmatched.

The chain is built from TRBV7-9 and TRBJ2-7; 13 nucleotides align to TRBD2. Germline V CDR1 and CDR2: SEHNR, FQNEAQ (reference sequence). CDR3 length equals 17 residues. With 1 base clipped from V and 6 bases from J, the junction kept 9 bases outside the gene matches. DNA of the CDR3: TGTGCCAGCAGCTTAGTAGGAGGACTAGCGGGAGACATCGAGCAGTACTTC. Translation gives CASSLVGGLAGDIEQYF.

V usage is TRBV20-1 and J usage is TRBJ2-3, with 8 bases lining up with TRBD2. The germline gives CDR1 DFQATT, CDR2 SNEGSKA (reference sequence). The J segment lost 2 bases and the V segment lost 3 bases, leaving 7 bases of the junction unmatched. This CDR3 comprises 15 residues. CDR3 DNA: TGCAGTGCTAGTTTGGATAGCGGGACCACAGATACGCAGTATTTT. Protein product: CSASLDSGTTDTQYF.

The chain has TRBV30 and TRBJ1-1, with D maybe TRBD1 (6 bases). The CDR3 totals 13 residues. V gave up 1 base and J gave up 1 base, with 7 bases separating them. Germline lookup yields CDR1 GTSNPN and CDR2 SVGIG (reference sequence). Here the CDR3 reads CAWSEDRNTEAFF. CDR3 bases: TGTGCCTGGAGTGAGGACAGGAACACTGAAGCTTTCTTT. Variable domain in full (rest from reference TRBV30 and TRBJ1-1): SQTIHQWPATLVQPVGSPLSLECTVEGTSNPNLYWYRQAAGRGLQLLFYSVGIGQISSEVPQNLSASRPQDRQFILSSKKLLLSDSGFYLCAWSEDRNTEAFFGQGTRLTVV.

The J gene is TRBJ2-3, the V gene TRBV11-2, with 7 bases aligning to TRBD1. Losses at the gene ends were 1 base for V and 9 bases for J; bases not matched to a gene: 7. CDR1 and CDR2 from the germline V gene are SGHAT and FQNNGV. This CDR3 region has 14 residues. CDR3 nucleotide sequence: TGTGCCAGCAGCTTAGCTATCCAGGGGGAGACGCAGTATTTT. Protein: CASSLAIQGETQYF.

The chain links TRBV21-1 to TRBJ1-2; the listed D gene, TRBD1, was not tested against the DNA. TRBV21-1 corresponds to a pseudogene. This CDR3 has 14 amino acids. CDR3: CASSKARTRSGYTF. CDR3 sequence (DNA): TGTGCCAGCAGCAAAGCAAGAACCAGGTCTGGCTACACCTTC.

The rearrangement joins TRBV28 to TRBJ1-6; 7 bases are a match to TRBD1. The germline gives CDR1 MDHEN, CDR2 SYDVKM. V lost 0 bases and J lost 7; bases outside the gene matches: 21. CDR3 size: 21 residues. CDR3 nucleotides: TGTGCCAGCAGTTTATGGTTCGTCCCCCGCAGGGGGGCCTCGGGCAATTCACCCCTCCACTTT. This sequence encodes CASSLWFVPRRGASGNSPLHF.

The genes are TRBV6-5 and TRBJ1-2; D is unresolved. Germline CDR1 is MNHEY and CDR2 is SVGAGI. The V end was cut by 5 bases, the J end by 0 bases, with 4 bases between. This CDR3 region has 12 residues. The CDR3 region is CASSRANYGYTF. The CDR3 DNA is TGTGCCAGCAGTCGCGCTAACTATGGCTACACCTTC.

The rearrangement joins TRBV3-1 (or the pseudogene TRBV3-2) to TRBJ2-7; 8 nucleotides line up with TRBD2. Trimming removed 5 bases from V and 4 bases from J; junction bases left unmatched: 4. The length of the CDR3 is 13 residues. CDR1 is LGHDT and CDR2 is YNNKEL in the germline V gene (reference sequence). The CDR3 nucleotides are TGTGCCAGCAGCGCGACTAGCGCGTACGAGCAGTACTTC. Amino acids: CASSATSAYEQYF.

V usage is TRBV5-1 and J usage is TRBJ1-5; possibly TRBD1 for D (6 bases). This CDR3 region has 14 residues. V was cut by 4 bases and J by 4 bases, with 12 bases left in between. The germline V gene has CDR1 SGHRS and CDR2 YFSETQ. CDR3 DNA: TGCGCCAGCAGCACCGGACAGAAAAATCAGCCCCAGCATTTT. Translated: CASSTGQKNQPQHF. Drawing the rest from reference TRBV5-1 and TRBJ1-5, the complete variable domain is KAGVTQTPRYLIKTRGQQVTLSCSPISGHRSVSWYQQTPGQGLQFLFEYFSETQRNKGNFPGRFSGRQFSNSRSEMNVSTLELGDSALYLCASSTGQKNQPQHFGDGTRLSIL.

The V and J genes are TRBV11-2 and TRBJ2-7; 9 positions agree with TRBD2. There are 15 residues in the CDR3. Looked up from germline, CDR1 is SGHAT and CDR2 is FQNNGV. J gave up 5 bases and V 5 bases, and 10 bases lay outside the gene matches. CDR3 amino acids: CASSHLVAGAHEQYF. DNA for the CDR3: TGTGCCAGCAGCCACCTGGTAGCGGGAGCCCACGAGCAGTACTTC.

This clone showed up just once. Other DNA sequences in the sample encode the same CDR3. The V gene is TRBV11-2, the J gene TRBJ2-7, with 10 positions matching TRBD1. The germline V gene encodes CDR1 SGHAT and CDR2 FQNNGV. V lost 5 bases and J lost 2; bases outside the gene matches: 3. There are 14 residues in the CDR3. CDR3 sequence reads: CASSAGQGAYEQYF. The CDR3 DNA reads TGTGCCAGCAGCGCCGGACAGGGGGCCTACGAGCAGTACTTC. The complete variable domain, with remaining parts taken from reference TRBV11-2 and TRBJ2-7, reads EAGVAQSPRYKIIEKRQSVAFWCNPISGHATLYWYQQILGQGPKLLIQFQNNGVVDDSQLPKDRFSAERLKGVDSTLKIQPAKLEDSAVYLCASSAGQGAYEQYFGPGTRLTVT.

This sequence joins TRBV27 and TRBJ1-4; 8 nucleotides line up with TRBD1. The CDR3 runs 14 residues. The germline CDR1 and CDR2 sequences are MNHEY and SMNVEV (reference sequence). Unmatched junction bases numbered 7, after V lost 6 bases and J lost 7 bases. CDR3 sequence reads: CASSAWTGPEKLFF. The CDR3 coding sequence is TGTGCCAGCAGCGCATGGACAGGGCCTGAAAAACTGTTTTTT.

The CDR3 region is CASSETTGGAEKLFF. The CDR3 DNA follows: TGTGCCAGCAGCGAGACGACAGGGGGAGCGGAAAAACTGTTTTTT. The J gene is TRBJ1-4, the V gene TRBV9, with 9 bases identical to TRBD1. V dropped 3 bases and J dropped 8; count of bases not matched to a gene: 8. Germline CDR1 reads SGDLS; CDR2 reads YYNGEE. The CDR3 has 15 residues.

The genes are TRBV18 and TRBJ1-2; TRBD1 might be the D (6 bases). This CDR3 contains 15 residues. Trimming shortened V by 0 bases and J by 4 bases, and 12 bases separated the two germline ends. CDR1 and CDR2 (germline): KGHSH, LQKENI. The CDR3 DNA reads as TGTGCCAGCTCACCACCGACAGGAGTATCCTATGGCTACACCTTC. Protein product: CASSPPTGVSYGYTF.

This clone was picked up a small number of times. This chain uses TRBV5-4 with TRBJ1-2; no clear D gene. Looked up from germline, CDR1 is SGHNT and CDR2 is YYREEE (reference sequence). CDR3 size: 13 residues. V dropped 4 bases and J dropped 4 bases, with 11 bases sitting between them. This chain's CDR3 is CASSLPAGYGYTF. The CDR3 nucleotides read TGTGCCAGCAGCCTCCCGGCGGGCTATGGCTACACCTTC.

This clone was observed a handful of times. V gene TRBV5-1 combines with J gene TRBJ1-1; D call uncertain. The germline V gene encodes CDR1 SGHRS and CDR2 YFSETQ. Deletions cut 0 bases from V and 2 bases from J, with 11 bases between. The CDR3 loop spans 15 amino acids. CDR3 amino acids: CASSLGSRINTEAFF. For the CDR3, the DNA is TGCGCCAGCAGCTTGGGATCCAGGATAAACACTGAAGCTTTCTTT.